The 18 T cell receptor beta chains below were found in one sample sequenced in a study of CD8 T cells in ankylosing spondylitis. A single record per CDR3 protein comes from TCRdb applying MiXCR to the 5' RACE reads. The table lists some 250,000 distinct CDR3 sequences, about 10% of them singletons. Sequenced sample: blood, either unsorted or a sorted T cell fraction (not recorded which). These receptors were taken from a male donor with ankylosing spondylitis or in good health (not recorded which).

This sequence joins TRBV7-2 and TRBJ2-3; either TRBD1 or TRBD2 may supply D (5 bases each). This CDR3 has 16 amino acids. V dropped 3 bases and J dropped 2 bases, with 15 bases sitting between them. The germline CDR1 and CDR2 sequences are SGHTA and FQGNSA. CDR3 residues: CASSFVGVGLTDTQYF. CDR3 in DNA: TGTGCCAGCAGCTTCGTGGGGGTCGGGCTCACAGATACGCAGTATTTT.

A single count supports this clonotype. The genes are TRBV10-2 and TRBJ1-6, with 9 bases aligning to TRBD1. V gave up 10 bases and J gave up 4 bases; unmatched junction bases: 8. The CDR3 sequence is 15 residues long. In germline, CDR1 is WSHSY, CDR2 SAAADI. In DNA, the CDR3 is TGCGCCACTGCCGGGACAGGGAATTATAATTCACCCCTCCACTTT. Residues: CATAGTGNYNSPLHF.

This clonotype has ten or more counts. CDR3 coding DNA: TGCAGTGCTAGAGATGGCGGAGCGTTCTATAATTCACCCCTCCACTTT. Its protein product is CSARDGGAFYNSPLHF. V usage is TRBV20-1 and J usage is TRBJ1-6; D is uncertain. The ends were cut back, 0 bases at V and 3 bases at J, with 12 bases in the middle. Germline V gives CDR1 DFQATT, CDR2 SNEGSKA (reference sequence). This CDR3 spans 16 amino acids.

At least ten counts were recorded for this clonotype. The chain has TRBV20-1 and TRBJ2-1; D is ambiguous. Germline V gene lookup returns CDR1 DFQATT and CDR2 SNEGSKA (reference sequence). V shed 8 bases and J shed 3 bases, with 17 bases lying between them. This CDR3 has 14 amino acids. The DNA for the CDR3 is TGCAGTTCCGACATGGGAAGAGACTACAATGAGCAGTTCTTC. This sequence encodes CSSDMGRDYNEQFF.

With regard to this clonotype: A read error may explain this, as a much larger clone is one base away. The rearrangement uses TRBV12-5 and TRBJ2-2, with a weak D call TRBD2 (5 bases). With 1 base removed from V and 7 bases from J, the gap between germline ends came to 13 bases. Germline V gene sequence: CDR1 LGHNT, CDR2 FRNRAP. The CDR3 sequence is 15 residues long. CDR3 DNA: TGTGCTAGTGGTTTGGAAAGGGTGAGGGTCGGGGAGCTGTTTTTT. This gives the protein CASGLERVRVGELFF.

This clonotype came up many times. V usage is TRBV12-5 and J usage is TRBJ2-7; TRBD2 might be the D (5 bases). CDR1 is LGHNT and CDR2 is FRNRAP in the germline V gene. V was pared by 9 bases and J by 6 bases, with 18 bases between. CDR3 length: 13 amino acids. For the CDR3, the DNA is TGTGCTAGCGCTCGCGTGGACTGGGCCGAGCAGTACTTC. Amino acids: CASARVDWAEQYF.

In this sample, this clonotype turned up a few times. This sequence joins TRBV5-1 and TRBJ1-6; 12 bases are a match to TRBD1. The CDR3 consists of 15 residues. Trimming took 4 bases from V and 10 from J; bases not matched to a gene: 6. The germline gives CDR1 SGHRS, CDR2 YFSETQ. CDR3 nucleotides: TGCGCCAGCAGCCGAGGGGACAGGGGGCGGTCACCCCTCCACTTT. It codes for CASSRGDRGRSPLHF.

The chain has TRBV6-1 and TRBJ2-7; 8 nucleotides match TRBD1. CDR1 is MNHNS, CDR2 SASEGT, per germline. CDR3 length equals 15 residues. V shed 9 bases and J 3 bases; nucleotides not matched to a gene: 13. CDR3 protein: CASGEDGTGHYEQYF. CDR3 nucleotide sequence: TGTGCCAGTGGGGAGGATGGGACAGGTCACTACGAGCAGTACTTC.

J is TRBJ2-5 and V is TRBV20-1; D possibly corresponds to TRBD2 (5 bases). CDR3 length: 16 residues. Germline-derived CDR1 and CDR2 are DFQATT and SNEGSKA (reference sequence). V was shortened by 0 bases and J by 0 bases, with 14 bases between the two germline ends. CDR3 nucleotides: TGCAGTGCTAGAGATATGGTAACGGACTACCAAGAGACCCAGTACTTC. Its protein is CSARDMVTDYQETQYF.

J is TRBJ2-3 and V is TRBV10-3; 7 positions agree with TRBD2. Germline CDR1 and CDR2: ENHRY and SYGVKD. The CDR3 runs 17 residues. V trimming: 7 bases; J trimming: 4 bases; junction bases outside the gene matches: 17. CDR3 amino acids: CAIKGGSVTGGADTQYF. CDR3 DNA sequence: TGTGCCATCAAGGGCGGCTCGGTCACTGGGGGGGCAGATACGCAGTATTTT.

This clonotype was detected a few times. The CDR3 coding sequence is TGTGCCATCAGTGAGCAGACAGTCGGCACCATATATTTT. Translating it yields CAISEQTVGTIYF. V and J are TRBV10-3 and TRBJ1-3; the D gene is possibly TRBD1 (5 bases). The CDR3 loop spans 13 amino acids. Between the trimmed V and J ends, which lost 2 bases and 9 bases, there was a span of 11 bases. CDR1 is ENHRY, CDR2 SYGVKD, per germline.

J is TRBJ1-5 and V is TRBV3-1, with D unclear. Trimming stripped 0 bases from V and 7 bases from J, with 10 bases between. This CDR3 is built from 14 residues. The germline CDR1 and CDR2 sequences are LGHDT and YNNKEL (reference sequence). CDR3 region: CASSQEGFGQPQHF. Here the CDR3 DNA reads TGTGCCAGCAGCCAAGAAGGGTTCGGCCAGCCCCAGCATTTT.

This clonotype was counted many times. V and J are TRBV7-9 and TRBJ1-2; D is undetermined. Germline values: CDR1 SEHNR, CDR2 FQNEAQ (reference sequence). The length of the CDR3 is 15 residues. Trimming removed 4 bases from V and 3 bases from J, with 15 bases in between. The DNA for the CDR3 is TGTGCCAGCAGCTCTTGGCAGGAGGCGGACTATGGCTACACCTTC. Residues: CASSSWQEADYGYTF.

This clonotype was counted ten times or more. The chain employs TRBV20-1 and TRBJ2-1; D perhaps matches TRBD2 (6 bases). This CDR3 is 14 amino acids long. Germline CDR1 reads DFQATT; CDR2 reads SNEGSKA (reference sequence). Trimming took off 6 bases at V and 4 bases at J, with 16 bases between the two ends. The CDR3 protein is CSAVGTGLYNEQFF. The CDR3 DNA reads TGCAGTGCCGTAGGGACTGGGTTATACAATGAGCAGTTCTTC.

At least ten counts were recorded for this clonotype. This chain uses TRBV12-3 or TRBV12-4 with TRBJ2-2, with D possibly matching TRBD1 (6 bases). Trimming took off 6 bases at V and 6 bases at J, with 11 bases between the two ends. CDR3 size: 13 residues. CDR3 loop: CASRSTGPGELFF. Written as DNA, the CDR3 is TGTGCCAGCAGATCGACAGGACCCGGGGAGCTGTTTTTT.

This clonotype was observed many times. V usage is TRBV5-1 and J usage is TRBJ2-1, with 13 bases matching TRBD2. The CDR3 sequence is 17 residues long. Trimming removed 0 bases from V and 7 bases from J; junction bases left unmatched: 7. Germline CDR1 is SGHRS and CDR2 is YFSETQ. Written as DNA, the CDR3 is TGCGCCAGCAGCTTGGGGACTAGCGGGAGCAGTTGGAATGAGCAGTTCTTC. This translates into CASSLGTSGSSWNEQFF. The variable domain in full, with the rest retrieved from reference TRBV5-1 and TRBJ2-1, is KAGVTQTPRYLIKTRGQQVTLSCSPISGHRSVSWYQQTPGQGLQFLFEYFSETQRNKGNFPGRFSGRQFSNSRSEMNVSTLELGDSALYLCASSLGTSGSSWNEQFFGPGTRLTVL.

Only a few counts were recorded for this clonotype. This chain connects TRBV29-1 to TRBJ2-5; 7 bases agree with TRBD2. Germline V gene data show CDR1 as SQVTM and CDR2 as ANQGSEA. This CDR3 is built from 11 residues. After removal of 6 bases from V and 7 bases from J, the junction contained 5 bases not matched to a gene. DNA for the CDR3: TGCAGCGTCTTTTCTAGCGGGACCCAGTACTTC. Its translation is CSVFSSGTQYF.

Many counts were recorded for this clonotype. The chain couples TRBV7-8 to TRBJ1-5; tentatively, D is TRBD1 (6 bases). Trimming removed 8 bases at V and 1 base at J, with 12 bases between. The CDR3 extends over 14 amino acids. Per germline, CDR1 SGHVS and CDR2 FQNEAQ. CDR3 DNA: TGTGCCAGCGCACTACAGGGAAGCAATCAGCCCCAGCATTTT. This encodes CASALQGSNQPQHF.